Presented here are 17 T cell receptor beta chains from one specimen sequenced in a study of shared clonotypes between healthy human individuals. Only in-frame clones appear in the TCRdb table, and some are missing; sequencing was by immunoSEQ multiplex PCR. The sample has roughly 520,000 clones; roughly 95% are singletons. Material for sequencing was naive CD4+ T cells sorted from blood. Subset noted: CD45RA+ positively selected. These receptors originate from a woman in her twenties or thirties in good health.

The genes are TRBV6-5 and TRBJ1-5; weak D call: TRBD1 (6 bases). The V gene lost 8 bases and the J gene lost 2 bases, with 13 bases spanning the gap. The CDR3 consists of 14 residues. Germline V CDR1 and CDR2: MNHEY, SVGAGI. The CDR3 loop is CASWGGEGNQPQHF. The CDR3 nucleotides read TGTGCCAGCTGGGGGGGCGAGGGCAATCAGCCCCAGCATTTT.

The rearrangement links TRBV28 to TRBJ1-2; a weak D match, TRBD1 (6 bases). Trimming left V 5 bases short and J 5 bases short, with 24 bases between. Germline V gives CDR1 MDHEN, CDR2 SYDVKM. CDR3 size: 17 residues. CDR3 sequence: CASSPPWSGELRYGYTF. The CDR3 DNA sequence: TGTGCCAGCAGTCCTCCCTGGTCAGGGGAACTTCGGTATGGCTACACCTTC.

This rearrangement joins TRBV28 to TRBJ2-3; 8 nucleotides agree with TRBD1. The CDR3 is made up of 15 amino acids. V trimming: 4 bases; J trimming: 4 bases; junction bases outside the gene matches: 7. Germline V CDR1 and CDR2: MDHEN, SYDVKM. CDR3 region: CASSSLPGGADTQYF. The CDR3 DNA reads as TGTGCCAGCAGTTCCCTCCCAGGGGGCGCAGATACGCAGTATTTT.

V gene TRBV2 combines with J gene TRBJ1-1; D ambiguous. Trimming removed 5 bases at V and 1 base at J, with 11 bases between. Germline loops: CDR1 SNHLY, CDR2 FYNNEI. This CDR3 has 14 amino acids. CDR3 in amino acids: CASSLLDSNTEAFF. The CDR3 region has the DNA TGTGCCAGCAGTTTATTGGATTCGAACACTGAAGCTTTCTTT.

This clone came up a few times. The chain uses TRBV4-1 and TRBJ2-7, with D unresolved. Trimming stripped 3 bases from V and 0 bases from J, with 6 bases between. The length of the CDR3 is 13 residues. The germline CDR1 and CDR2 sequences are MGHRA and YSYEKL. The CDR3 region has the DNA TGCGCCAGCAGCCAGCCGAGCTCCTACGAGCAGTACTTC. This codes for CASSQPSSYEQYF.

This clone was seen a single time. CDR3 region: CASSSIGLSGATGELFF. The CDR3 DNA is TGTGCCAGCAGCTCGATCGGTCTATCAGGGGCAACCGGGGAGCTGTTTTTT. The chain combines TRBV11-3 with TRBJ2-2; maybe TRBD1 (6 bases). The germline V and J ends were trimmed by 4 bases and 5 bases, with 20 bases remaining between them. The CDR3 runs 17 residues. CDR1 is SGHNT and CDR2 is YENEEA in the germline V gene.

Written as DNA, the CDR3 is TGTGCCAGCAGCTTAAAACCCGGAGGCGAGGAGACCCAGTACTTC. This sequence encodes CASSLKPGGEETQYF. V and J are TRBV21-1 and TRBJ2-5; TRBD2 was called by the table and not checked on the DNA. TRBV21-1 counts as a pseudogene. The CDR3 is made up of 15 amino acids.

The chain combines TRBV6-4 with TRBJ1-4; 12 nucleotides match TRBD1. The V segment lost 5 bases and the J segment 3 bases; nucleotides outside the gene matches: 1. This CDR3 is 15 amino acids long. Germline CDR1 reads MRHNA; CDR2 reads SNTAGT. In nucleotides, the CDR3 is TGTGCCAGCAGTAGGGACAGGGGGCCTAATGAAAAACTGTTTTTT. Translating it yields CASSRDRGPNEKLFF.

The chain uses TRBV28 and TRBJ2-7; 7 bases agree with TRBD2. The CDR3 is 14 amino acids. Germline values: CDR1 MDHEN, CDR2 SYDVKM. The V gene end was trimmed by 2 bases and the J gene end by 3 bases; junction bases not matched to a gene: 4. The CDR3 nucleotides are TGTGCCAGCAGTTTAGCCGGCGGGAGCTACGAGCAGTACTTC. It encodes CASSLAGGSYEQYF.

V usage is TRBV29-1 and J usage is TRBJ2-7, with D perhaps matching TRBD1 (6 bases). Germline V gene sequence: CDR1 SQVTM, CDR2 ANQGSEA. The CDR3 covers 12 residues. V was cut by 7 bases and J by 7 bases, with 17 bases left in between. For the CDR3, the DNA is TGCAGCGCTGCTGGGGGCCGTGGAGAGCAGTACTTC. The encoded protein is CSAAGGRGEQYF.

This clone was detected once. The rearrangement uses TRBV6-1 and TRBJ1-3; D not resolved. In germline, CDR1 is MNHNS, CDR2 SASEGT. V was cut by 8 bases and J by 0 bases, with 11 bases left in between. The CDR3 is 14 amino acids. The CDR3 loop reads CASSGPFSGNTIYF. CDR3 in DNA: TGTGCCAGCTCTGGTCCGTTCTCTGGAAACACCATATATTTT.

The chain links TRBV7-8 to TRBJ1-1; 7 nucleotides line up with TRBD1. Germline CDR1 reads SGHVS; CDR2 reads FQNEAQ. Unmatched junction bases numbered 5, after V lost 5 bases and J lost 11 bases. This CDR3 is built from 11 residues. CDR3 DNA sequence: TGTGCCAGCAGCCAAGGGACAGCCGCTTTCTTT. Encoded protein: CASSQGTAAFF.

The chain is built from TRBV5-6 and TRBJ1-2; D remains unclear. Germline V lookup: CDR1 SGHDT, CDR2 YYEEEE. The CDR3 is 13 residues long. Deletions cut 3 bases from V and 6 bases from J, with 12 bases between. This chain's CDR3 is CASSWEGANGYTF. The CDR3 region has the DNA TGTGCCAGCAGCTGGGAGGGCGCGAATGGCTACACCTTC.

The chain employs TRBV30 and TRBJ2-7; D is ambiguous. The CDR3 runs to 14 residues. Trimming cost V 2 bases and J 2 bases, with 13 bases left between them. Germline V CDR1 and CDR2: GTSNPN, SVGIG (reference sequence). The CDR3 reads CAWSPDLGPYEQYF. In nucleotides, the CDR3 is TGTGCCTGGAGTCCTGACCTTGGACCCTACGAGCAGTACTTC. Using reference TRBV30 and TRBJ2-7 for the parts outside the CDR3, the full variable domain is SQTIHQWPATLVQPVGSPLSLECTVEGTSNPNLYWYRQAAGRGLQLLFYSVGIGQISSEVPQNLSASRPQDRQFILSSKKLLLSDSGFYLCAWSPDLGPYEQYFGPGTRLTVT.

The chain couples TRBV19 to TRBJ1-5; 7 nucleotides agree with TRBD1. CDR3 length equals 18 residues. Germline trimming cut 4 bases from V and 0 bases from J; bases unmatched to any gene: 12. CDR1 is LNHDA, CDR2 SQIVND, per germline (reference sequence). The CDR3 nucleotides are TGTGCCAGTAGTAGTAACCGGGACAGCGGATATAGCAATCAGCCCCAGCATTTT. It yields the protein CASSSNRDSGYSNQPQHF.

J is TRBJ2-3 and V is TRBV19; no reliable D call. The CDR3 covers 15 residues. Germline values: CDR1 LNHDA, CDR2 SQIVND (reference sequence). V was trimmed by 7 bases and J by 0 bases, leaving 14 bases between them. The CDR3 bases are TGTGCCAGTAAACCTCGGGTTGACAGCACAGATACGCAGTATTTT. This sequence encodes CASKPRVDSTDTQYF. The complete variable domain, with remaining parts taken from reference TRBV19 and TRBJ2-3, reads DGGITQSPKYLFRKEGQNVTLSCEQNLNHDAMYWYRQDPGQGLRLIYYSQIVNDFQKGDIAEGYSVSREKKESFPLTVTSAQKNPTAFYLCASKPRVDSTDTQYFGPGTRLTVL.

The rearrangement links TRBV6-6 to TRBJ1-2; 10 bases align to TRBD1. The CDR3 totals 15 residues. The germline V gene has CDR1 MNHNY and CDR2 SVGAGI (reference sequence). Trimming cost V 0 bases and J 6 bases; bases outside gene matches: 4. CDR3 region: CASSYSGQGHNGYTF. DNA of the CDR3: TGTGCCAGCAGTTACTCGGGACAGGGGCACAATGGCTACACCTTC.